This TCR beta chain was identified during a study of patients and donors after allogeneic stem cell transplantation. TCRdb re-called the RT-PCR reads through MiXCR, storing one row per CDR3 protein. The data hold about 230,000 distinct CDR3 sequences, with 14% observed a single time. This clonotype was counted many times. This CDR3 is built from 14 residues. The V end was cut by 5 bases, the J end by 0 bases, with 5 bases between. The clonotype originates from a human donor who was either an allogeneic HSCT recipient or a stem cell or donor lymphocyte infusion donor (not recorded which). It is not recorded whose cells these are; they may come from a transplant donor. This chain links TRBV12-3 or TRBV12-4 with TRBJ1-6, with D unclear. What was sequenced was blood, either unsorted or a sorted T cell fraction (not recorded which). CDR3 region: CASSVSSYNSPLHF. The CDR3 nucleotides read TGTGCCAGCAGTGTCAGCTCCTATAATTCACCCCTCCACTTT.